This TCR beta chain was captured by sequencing in a study of cytomegalovirus exposure and HLA in healthy donors. Study-level results: When analyzed later, the rates of TCR association showed variation by HLA locus, with DRB1 the most and HLA-C the fewest. Cytomegalovirus status, reportedly, was diagnosed with high specificity and sensitivity by the classifier. Earlier analysis yielded a pattern in which most TCR beta V segments were productive about 90% or about 30% of the time.

For this clone: Its matching antigen is unknown.

The junction had 11 bases not matched to a gene; V was cut back by 5 bases and J by 4 bases. CDR1 is WNHNN, CDR2 SYGVQD, per germline (reference sequence). There are 15 residues in the CDR3. The primer mix had 60 Vbeta and 13 Jbeta primers. Some clones are missing from TCRdb's copy, which holds only in-frame ones; the method was immunoSEQ multiplex PCR. The table records around 120,000 clones, approximately 78% of them present only once. V is TRBV10-1 and J is TRBJ2-7; 7 positions agree with TRBD2. This clonotype originated in a woman aged 25 to 39 in good health and CMV-seropositive. Sample: PBMCs. The CDR3 here is CASSSGALPLYEQYF. DNA for the CDR3: TGCGCCAGCAGTAGCGGGGCCCTCCCCTTGTACGAGCAGTACTTC.